This T cell receptor beta chain is drawn from a study of blood T cell repertoires in COVID-19. Using immunoSEQ multiplex PCR, the repertoire was profiled, and TCRdb retains in-frame clones only, with some absent. The data contain around 97,000 clones, roughly 84% of them singletons. V was clipped by 7 bases and J by 2 bases, with 8 bases between them. Germline V CDR1 and CDR2: SGHTA, FQGNSA. The CDR3 is 12 residues long. The receptor's source is a human donor in a cohort sampled during active or convalescent COVID-19. The chain carries TRBV7-2 and TRBJ1-2, with D maybe TRBD1 (5 bases). Sequenced material: peripheral blood. The DNA for the CDR3 is TGTGCCAGCACCCGACAGAACTATGGCTACACCTTC. Amino acids: CASTRQNYGYTF.